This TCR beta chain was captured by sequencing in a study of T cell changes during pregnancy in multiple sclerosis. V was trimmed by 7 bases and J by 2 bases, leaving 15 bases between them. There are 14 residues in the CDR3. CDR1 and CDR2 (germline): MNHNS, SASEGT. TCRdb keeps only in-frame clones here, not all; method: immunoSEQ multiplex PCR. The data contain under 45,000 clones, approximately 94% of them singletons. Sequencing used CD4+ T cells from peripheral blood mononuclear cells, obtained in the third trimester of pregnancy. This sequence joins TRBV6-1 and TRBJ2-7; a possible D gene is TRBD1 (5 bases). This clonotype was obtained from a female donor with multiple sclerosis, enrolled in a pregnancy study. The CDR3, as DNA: TGTGCCAGCACCTCCTCCCCAGGGCCCTACGAGCAGTACTTC. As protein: CASTSSPGPYEQYF.